Each of the 28 T cell receptor beta chains below was sequenced from the same sample in a study of shared clonotypes between healthy human individuals. Some clones are missing from TCRdb's copy, which holds only in-frame ones; the method was immunoSEQ multiplex PCR. The sample lists 550,000 to 700,000 clones, approximately 73% occurring once. The specimen was memory CD4+ T cells sorted from blood. Subset meaning: CD45RA-negative fraction. The receptors originated from a woman aged 25-40 years in good health.

With regard to this clone: A far larger clone is one nucleotide away, so this likely arose from a read error. The rearrangement uses TRBV4-2 and TRBJ1-3; D is unclear. The CDR3 is made up of 15 amino acids. In germline, CDR1 is LGHNA, CDR2 YNFKEQ. Trimming took off 0 bases at V and 4 bases at J, with 10 bases between the two ends. This chain's CDR3 is CASSQDLGHGNTIYF. DNA of the CDR3: TGTGCCAGCAGCCAAGATCTTGGTCACGGAAACACCATATATTTT.

The chain joins TRBV5-4 to TRBJ2-2; D gene ambiguous. The CDR3 contains 14 residues. The germline V and J ends were trimmed by 2 bases and 0 bases, with 5 bases remaining between them. CDR1 and CDR2 (germline): SGHNT, YYREEE (reference sequence). The CDR3 DNA reads TGTGCCAGCAGCTTCGGGTCGAACACCGGGGAGCTGTTTTTT. It is translated as CASSFGSNTGELFF.

The chain recombines TRBV29-1 with TRBJ2-1, with TRBD1 matching over 11 bases. Trimming removed 7 bases from V and 9 bases from J; junction bases left unmatched: 11. Germline values: CDR1 SQVTM, CDR2 ANQGSEA. The CDR3 sequence is 14 residues long. The CDR3 here is CSATPGQGDSEQFF. CDR3 sequence (DNA): TGCAGCGCCACACCGGGACAGGGGGATTCTGAGCAGTTCTTC.

J is TRBJ2-7 and V is TRBV4-1; tentative D call: TRBD2 (6 bases). CDR3 size: 16 residues. Germline CDR1 is MGHRA and CDR2 is YSYEKL. Trimming left V 0 bases short and J 3 bases short, with 15 bases between. CDR3 coding DNA: TGCGCCAGCAGCCAAGAGAGGGCAGGGACTTTCTACGAGCAGTACTTC. Amino acids: CASSQERAGTFYEQYF.

This chain joins TRBV18 and TRBJ2-3; tentative D call: TRBD2 (6 bases). V shed 6 bases and J shed 3 bases, with 10 bases lying between them. Per the germline V gene, CDR1 is KGHSH and CDR2 is LQKENI. CDR3 length equals 13 residues. CDR3: CASSGGRTDTQYF. CDR3 coding DNA: TGTGCCAGCTCTGGGGGGAGGACAGATACGCAGTATTTT.

This clone appeared many times. The chain combines TRBV5-1 with TRBJ2-1, with D possibly matching TRBD2 (6 bases). Germline CDR1 is SGHRS and CDR2 is YFSETQ. This CDR3 region has 15 residues. Trimming cost V 0 bases and J 4 bases, with 11 bases left between them. The DNA for the CDR3 is TGCGCCAGCAGCTTGGAAGGGACTCGGTACAATGAGCAGTTCTTC. It specifies CASSLEGTRYNEQFF.

J is TRBJ1-3 and V is TRBV10-3; no reliable D call. V gave up 5 bases and J gave up 2 bases, with 16 bases separating them. Germline CDR1 reads ENHRY; CDR2 reads SYGVKD. The CDR3 spans 16 residues. CDR3: CAISQVSSRAGNTIYF. The CDR3 DNA follows: TGTGCCATCAGTCAAGTCAGTTCTAGGGCTGGAAACACCATATATTTT.

The rearrangement joins TRBV6-4 to TRBJ1-1, with TRBD1 matching 10 bases. V lost 6 bases to trimming and J lost 5 bases; unmatched junction nucleotides: 9. This CDR3 spans 15 amino acids. Germline values: CDR1 MRHNA, CDR2 SNTAGT. The CDR3 DNA reads as TGTGCCAGCAGCGCCGCGGGGACAGGGGAAACTGAAGCTTTCTTT. It is translated as CASSAAGTGETEAFF.

The chain is built from TRBV28 and TRBJ2-1; 7 bases map to TRBD2. V shed 5 bases and J 0 bases; nucleotides not matched to a gene: 4. The germline V gene encodes CDR1 MDHEN and CDR2 SYDVKM. This CDR3 comprises 15 residues. DNA for the CDR3: TGTGCCAGCAGTCCCGGGAGGCGCTCCTACAATGAGCAGTTCTTC. Its translation is CASSPGRRSYNEQFF.

The J gene is TRBJ2-1, the V gene TRBV12-5, with D perhaps matching TRBD1 or TRBD2 (5 bases each). CDR1 is LGHNT, CDR2 FRNRAP, per germline. V was trimmed by 7 bases and J by 10 bases, leaving 26 bases between them. The CDR3 totals 16 residues. DNA of the CDR3: TGTGCTAGTGCCCCGTGGGGACCAAAAATCGGTGACGAGCAGTTCTTC. Encoded protein: CASAPWGPKIGDEQFF.

The chain uses TRBV6-6 and TRBJ2-7; a possible D gene is TRBD2 (6 bases). The V end lost 5 bases, the J end lost 5 bases, and 19 bases lay between the germline ends. Germline V gene data show CDR1 as MNHNY and CDR2 as SVGAGI (reference sequence). The CDR3 is 15 amino acids. The CDR3, as DNA: TGTGCCAGCAGTCCCGGGGTAGCGGCAGTCAACGAGCAGTACTTC. Translation gives CASSPGVAAVNEQYF.

The V and J genes are TRBV5-6 and TRBJ1-2, with D perhaps TRBD1 (6 bases). V was clipped by 2 bases and J by 0 bases, with 17 bases between them. The germline V gene encodes CDR1 SGHDT and CDR2 YYEEEE. The CDR3 is made up of 17 amino acids. CDR3 nucleotides: TGTGCCAGCAGCTTAGACGGGCAGGGACAATCTAACTATGGCTACACCTTC. It specifies CASSLDGQGQSNYGYTF.

The gene calls are TRBV7-8 and TRBJ2-7; 14 bases align to TRBD2. Germline lookup yields CDR1 SGHVS and CDR2 FQNEAQ. V shed 1 base, J shed 0 bases, and the junction held 8 bases outside the gene matches. The CDR3 is 19 residues long. The CDR3 loop reads CASSLDPGLAGESSYEQYF. The CDR3 DNA follows: TGTGCCAGCAGCTTAGATCCGGGACTAGCGGGAGAGAGCTCCTACGAGCAGTACTTC.

V and J are TRBV5-6 and TRBJ1-5, with 7 bases aligning to TRBD1. From germline, CDR1 is SGHDT and CDR2 YYEEEE. The CDR3 length is 14 residues. V was clipped by 3 bases and J by 4 bases; unmatched bases: 4. The CDR3 loop is CASSYGTVNQPQHF. CDR3 DNA: TGTGCCAGCAGCTACGGGACAGTAAATCAGCCCCAGCATTTT.

This sequence joins TRBV7-8 and TRBJ1-6, with D possibly matching TRBD1 (6 bases). The CDR3 is 14 residues long. Germline CDR1 SGHVS, CDR2 FQNEAQ. V lost 5 bases, J lost 10 bases, and 15 bases lay in between. This CDR3 reads CASSPWTVESPLHF. The CDR3 nucleotides are TGTGCCAGCAGCCCCTGGACAGTGGAATCACCCCTCCACTTT.

This clone was seen once. V and J are TRBV9 and TRBJ2-7; 13 bases match TRBD2. This CDR3 region has 15 residues. Germline CDR1 reads SGDLS; CDR2 reads YYNGEE. The junction had 4 bases not matched to a gene; V was cut back by 3 bases and J by 4 bases. The CDR3 DNA follows: TGTGCCAGCAGCGGAGGGACTAGCGGGGTTTACGAGCAGTACTTC. Translating gives CASSGGTSGVYEQYF.

The chain carries TRBV11-2 and TRBJ2-2; TRBD1 agrees at 12 bases. The CDR3 is 18 residues long. Germline assignment: CDR1 SGHAT and CDR2 FQNNGV. Trimming removed 0 bases from V and 5 bases from J; junction bases left unmatched: 7. The CDR3 coding sequence is TGTGCCAGCAGCTTAGATCTGGGGGACAGGGGGCTTACCGGGGAGCTGTTTTTT. Its protein product is CASSLDLGDRGLTGELFF.

V is TRBV5-8 and J is TRBJ2-3; D is perhaps TRBD1 (5 bases). Per the germline V gene, CDR1 is SGHTS and CDR2 is YDEGEE. Trimming left V 5 bases short and J 5 bases short, with 9 bases between. CDR3 length equals 12 residues. CDR3 residues: CASRADRDTQYF. The CDR3 DNA reads TGTGCCAGCAGGGCTGACAGAGATACGCAGTATTTT.

The gene calls are TRBV7-3 and TRBJ2-3; 9 nucleotides align to TRBD1. V lost 6 bases and J lost 5; bases outside the gene matches: 6. Germline values: CDR1 SGHTA, CDR2 FQGTGA. This CDR3 has 14 amino acids. The DNA of the CDR3 is TGTGCCAGCAGACCGGACAGGGGTGGAGATACGCAGTATTTT. Translating it yields CASRPDRGGDTQYF.

This clone was detected only a few times. The chain combines TRBV15 with TRBJ2-3; the D gene is possibly TRBD2 (6 bases). The CDR3 is 18 amino acids. Germline V gene data show CDR1 as LNHNV and CDR2 as YYDKDF (reference sequence). V lost 3 bases and J 3 bases, leaving 22 bases between the germline ends. CDR3 region: CATSSDYLMPGDTDTQYF. The CDR3 nucleotides are TGTGCCACCAGCAGCGACTACCTGATGCCGGGAGATACAGATACGCAGTATTTT.

Remarks on this clone: Other DNA sequences in this sample translate to the same CDR3. This chain connects TRBV29-1 to TRBJ2-7; possibly TRBD1 for D (5 bases). The V end was cut by 4 bases, the J end by 0 bases, with 7 bases between. There are 12 residues in the CDR3. Germline V gene lookup returns CDR1 SQVTM and CDR2 ANQGSEA. This CDR3 is CSVARDSYEQYF. DNA of the CDR3: TGCAGCGTTGCCAGGGACTCCTACGAGCAGTACTTC.

Regarding this clone: One end of the junction is discordant with germline, which a read error may explain. CDR3 loop: CASSLSPGGFREQYF. CDR3 DNA: TGTGCCAGCAGCTTATCGCCAGGGGGATTTCGCGAGCAGTACTTC. The genes are TRBV28 and TRBJ2-7; 7 bases are a match to TRBD1. Per germline, CDR1 MDHEN and CDR2 SYDVKM. The CDR3 totals 15 residues.

The gene calls are TRBV27 and TRBJ2-7; a weak D match, TRBD1 (6 bases). Trimming shortened V by 4 bases and J by 3 bases, and 31 bases separated the two germline ends. The CDR3 length is 20 residues. Germline loops: CDR1 MNHEY, CDR2 SMNVEV (reference sequence). CDR3 bases: TGTGCCAGCAGTTCCCGCGCGACAGGCCATATACCGTCGACGTTCTACGAGCAGTACTTC. Translating gives CASSSRATGHIPSTFYEQYF.

The chain recombines TRBV5-1 with TRBJ2-1; D gene uncertain. Trimming took 0 bases from V and 6 from J, leaving 16 bases between them. Germline loops: CDR1 SGHRS, CDR2 YFSETQ. The CDR3 consists of 16 residues. The CDR3 coding sequence is TGCGCCAGCAGCTTGGCCGCTAGTTCGGCGGCCAATGAGCAGTTCTTC. Its translation: CASSLAASSAANEQFF.

This clone showed up many times. CDR3 nucleotide sequence: TGTGCCAGCAGCACCGGAATTGGGACCAATCAGCCCCAGCATTTT. Translation: CASSTGIGTNQPQHF. The rearrangement joins TRBV7-9 to TRBJ1-5, with TRBD1 as a possible D gene (5 bases). Germline V gene lookup returns CDR1 SEHNR and CDR2 FQNEAQ (reference sequence). The CDR3 sequence is 15 residues long. Deletions cut 5 bases from V and 3 bases from J, with 14 bases between. Using reference TRBV7-9 and TRBJ1-5 for the parts outside the CDR3, the full variable domain is DTGVSQNPRHKITKRGQNVTFRCDPISEHNRLYWYRQTLGQGPEFLTYFQNEAQLEKSRLLSDRFSAERPKGSFSTLEIQRTEQGDSAMYLCASSTGIGTNQPQHFGDGTRLSIL.

This clone appeared a few times. The chain has TRBV18 and TRBJ1-4; 7 bases fit TRBD1. The length of the CDR3 is 15 residues. Per the germline V gene, CDR1 is KGHSH and CDR2 is LQKENI. The V segment lost 3 bases and the J segment 5 bases; nucleotides outside the gene matches: 6. Here the CDR3 reads CASSPETGTNEKLFF. DNA for the CDR3: TGTGCCAGCTCACCGGAGACAGGGACGAATGAAAAACTGTTTTTT.

This chain connects TRBV10-2 to TRBJ2-1; tentatively, D is TRBD1 or TRBD2 (5 bases each). Germline-derived CDR1 and CDR2 are WSHSY and SAAADI. CDR3 length equals 15 residues. V lost 7 bases and J lost 5, with 18 bases in between. The CDR3 bases are TGCGCCAGCACTCTGGGGGACCCTGGTGACAATGAGCAGTTCTTC. Translation: CASTLGDPGDNEQFF.

The gene calls are TRBV18 and TRBJ2-7; 10 nucleotides agree with TRBD1. In germline, CDR1 is KGHSH, CDR2 LQKENI. V lost 6 bases, J lost 4 bases, and 6 bases stayed unmatched. The CDR3 contains 14 residues. CDR3 sequence: CASSTGQGGYEQYF. For the CDR3, the DNA is TGTGCCAGCTCCACCGGACAGGGGGGGTACGAGCAGTACTTC.